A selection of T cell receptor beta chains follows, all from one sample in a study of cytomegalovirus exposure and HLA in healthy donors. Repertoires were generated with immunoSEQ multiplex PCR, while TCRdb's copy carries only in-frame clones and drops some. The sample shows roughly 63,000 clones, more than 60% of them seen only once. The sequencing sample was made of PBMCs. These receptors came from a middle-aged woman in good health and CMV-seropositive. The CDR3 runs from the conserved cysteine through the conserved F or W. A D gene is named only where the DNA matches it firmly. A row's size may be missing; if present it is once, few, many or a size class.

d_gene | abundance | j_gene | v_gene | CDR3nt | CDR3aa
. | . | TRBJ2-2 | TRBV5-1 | TGCGCCAGCAGCCCAGGGACGAACACCGGGGAGCTGTTTTTT | CASSPGTNTGELFF
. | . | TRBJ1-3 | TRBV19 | TGTGCCAGTAGGGACAGCATCTCTGGAAACACCATATATTTT | CASRDSISGNTIYF
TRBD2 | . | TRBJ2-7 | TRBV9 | TGTGCCAGCAGCTTCGGGACTAGCGGGGGGTACGAGCAGTACTTC | CASSFGTSGGYEQYF
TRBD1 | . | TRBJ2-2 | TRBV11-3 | TGTGCCAGCAGCTCGACAGGGTACACCGGGGAGCTGTTTTTT | CASSSTGYTGELFF
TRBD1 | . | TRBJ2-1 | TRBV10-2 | TGCGCCAGCAGTGAGGGACAGGTTAACAATGAGCAGTTCTTC | CASSEGQVNNEQFF
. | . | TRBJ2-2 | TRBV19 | TGTGCCAGTAGTCAGGGGTCCGGGGAGCTGTTTTTT | CASSQGSGELFF
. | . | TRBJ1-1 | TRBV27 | TGTGCCAGCAGTTTTCCTGGGCGTGAAGCTTTCTTT | CASSFPGREAFF
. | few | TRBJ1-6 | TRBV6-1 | TGTGCCAGCAGTGATGGCAGGGGAGGGCCACCCCTCCACTTT | CASSDGRGGPPLHF
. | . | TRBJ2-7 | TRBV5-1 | TGCGCCAGCAGCGACCGGGACTCCCGGGCTGTGGACGAGCAGTACTTC | CASSDRDSRAVDEQYF
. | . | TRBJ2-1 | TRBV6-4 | TGTGCCACCACTCGAGAGTGGGGGGGCCGAAATGAGCAGTTCTTC | CATTREWGGRNEQFF
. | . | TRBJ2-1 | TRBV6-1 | TGTGCCAGCAGTGAACTAGGCGATGAGCAGTTCTTC | CASSELGDEQFF
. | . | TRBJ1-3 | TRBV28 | TGTGCCAGCAGAGAGGGATCTGGAAACACCATATATTTT | CASREGSGNTIYF
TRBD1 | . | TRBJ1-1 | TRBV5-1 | TGCGCCAGCAGTTGGGGGTGGGACAGGGGTACCACTGAAGCTTTCTTT | CASSWGWDRGTTEAFF
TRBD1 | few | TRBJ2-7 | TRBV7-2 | TGTGCCAGCAGCCCCCGACAGGGGGGCTACGAGCAGTACTTC | CASSPRQGGYEQYF
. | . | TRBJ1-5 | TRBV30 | TGTGCCTGGAGTACTTCCTCTGGGCCTAGCACCCAGCATTTT | CAWSTSSGPSTQHF
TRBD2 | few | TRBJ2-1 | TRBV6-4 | TGTGCCAGCAGGCTAGCGGGGCGGGCAAATGAGCAGTTCTTC | CASRLAGRANEQFF
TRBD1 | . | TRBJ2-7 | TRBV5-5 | TGTGCCAGCAGCTTTGGACAGGAACCCTACGAGCAGTACTTC | CASSFGQEPYEQYF
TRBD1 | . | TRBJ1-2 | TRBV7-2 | TGTGCCAGCAGCCCACAGGGGAGTAACTATGGCTACACCTTC | CASSPQGSNYGYTF
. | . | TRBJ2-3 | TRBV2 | TGTGCCAGCACGGCGGTTGGGGATACGCAGTATTTT | CASTAVGDTQYF
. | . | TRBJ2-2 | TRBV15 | TGTGCCACCAGCAGAGATAGAATCTTAGCCGGGGAGCTGTTTTTT | CATSRDRILAGELFF
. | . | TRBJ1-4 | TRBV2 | TGTGCCAGCAGTGTCCGGGGTACAGGGACGGTGGGAAAACTGTTTTTT | CASSVRGTGTVGKLFF
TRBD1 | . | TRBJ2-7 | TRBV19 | TGTGCCAGTAGTAAGGGACAGCACCACGAGCAGTACTTC | CASSKGQHHEQYF
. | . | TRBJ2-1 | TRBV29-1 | TGCAGCGCCGATCCAGGGTCCTATGAGCAGTTCTTC | CSADPGSYEQFF
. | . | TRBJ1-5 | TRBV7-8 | TGTGCCAGCAGCTTAATACGGGGAATGGTAGGACAGCCCCAGCATTTT | CASSLIRGMVGQPQHF
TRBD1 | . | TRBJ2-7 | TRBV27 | TGTGCCAGCAGTTTGAGGGACAGGGACTACGAGCAGTACTTC | CASSLRDRDYEQYF
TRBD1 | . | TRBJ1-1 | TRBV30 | TGTGCCTGGAGTTGGGCAGGGGGGAACACTGAAGCTTTCTTT | CAWSWAGGNTEAFF
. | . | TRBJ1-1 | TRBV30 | TGTGCCTGGAGCCCCGGCAGGGTGACTGAAGCTTTCTTT | CAWSPGRVTEAFF
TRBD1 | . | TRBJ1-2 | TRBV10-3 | TGTGCCATCACCCAAGACAGGGACGACTATGGCTACACCTTC | CAITQDRDDYGYTF
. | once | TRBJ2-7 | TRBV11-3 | TGTGCCAGCAGCAGGGAGAGCTCCTACGAGCAGTACTTC | CASSRESSYEQYF
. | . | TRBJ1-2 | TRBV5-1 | TGCGCCAGCAGCTTGGACGGGTTTAACTATGGCTACACCTTC | CASSLDGFNYGYTF
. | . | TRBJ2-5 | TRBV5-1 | TGCGCCAGCAGCTTTTCAGGGGTAGAGGAGACCCAGTACTTC | CASSFSGVEETQYF
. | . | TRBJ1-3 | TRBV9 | TGTGCCAGCAGTGCCTCCGACAGTCATGGAAACACCATATATTTT | CASSASDSHGNTIYF
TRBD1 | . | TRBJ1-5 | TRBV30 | TGTGCCTGGAGTGGGGGACAGGGTCAGCCCCAGCATTTT | CAWSGGQGQPQHF
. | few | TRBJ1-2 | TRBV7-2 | TGTGCCAGCAGCTCCGGACGGGGCTATGGCTACACCTTC | CASSSGRGYGYTF
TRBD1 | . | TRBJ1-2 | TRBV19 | TGTGCCGTAGACAGGGGCTATGGCTACACCTTC | CAVDRGYGYTF
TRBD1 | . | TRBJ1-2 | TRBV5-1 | TGCGCCAGCAGCTTGGAAGGACAGGGGTTTGGCTACACCTTC | CASSLEGQGFGYTF
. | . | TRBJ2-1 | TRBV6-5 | TGTGCCAGCAGCCACAGGCCCAGCTCCTACAATGAGCAGTTCTTC | CASSHRPSSYNEQFF
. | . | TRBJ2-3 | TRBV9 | TGTGCCAGCAGCGTTACCTCAGGGGAATGGGCAGATACGCAGTATTTT | CASSVTSGEWADTQYF
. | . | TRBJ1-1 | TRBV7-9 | TGTGCCAGCAGCTTTCGGAGGGGGGGCACTGAAGCTTTCTTT | CASSFRRGGTEAFF
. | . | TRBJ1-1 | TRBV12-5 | TGTGCTAGTGGAGAAAACCTATCAGGGAACACTGAAGCTTTCTTT | CASGENLSGNTEAFF
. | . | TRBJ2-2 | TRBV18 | TGTGCCAGCTCACCTTCGGGGCAGGGAGGCACCGGGGAGCTGTTTTTT | CASSPSGQGGTGELFF
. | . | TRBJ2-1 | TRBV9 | TGTGCCAGCAGCTTCAATCTCGAGGAGGGTCGCGTGAATGAGCAGTTCTTC | CASSFNLEEGRVNEQFF
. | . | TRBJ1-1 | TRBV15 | TGTGCCACCAGCCCCTACCCGGGACTTAGGAACACTGAAGCTTTCTTT | CATSPYPGLRNTEAFF
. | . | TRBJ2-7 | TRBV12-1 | TGTGCCAGCAGCTTTGGGCGACAGGATCCGGATCGGGTTCTCTACGAGCAGTACTTC | CASSFGRQDPDRVLYEQYF
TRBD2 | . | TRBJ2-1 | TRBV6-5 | TGTGCCAGCAGCGTCGGGGGGTCAACAAGGCGGGAGCAGTTCTTC | CASSVGGSTRREQFF